This TCR beta chain is from a study of T-cell reconstitution after alpha-beta-depleted transplantation in children (dated by TCRdb to the mid-2010s). Study-level background: Using TCR repertoire profiling, the study quantitatively followed how T-cell immune reconstitution unfolded in children after TCRalphabeta/CD19-depleted allogeneic hematopoietic cell transplantation.

Library construction relied on PCR. TCRdb shows the sequencer as Illumina HiSeq 2500. TCR libraries were prepared with molecular barcoding, using unique molecular identifiers to normalize TCRbeta repertoire quantification. TCRdb reanalyzed the raw reads on its own, using fastp at Q25 for trimming and MiXCR for clone calling, and kept in-frame beta chains. All rows with the same CDR3 protein become a single entry with the most common DNA and genes. The sample data list about 460,000 distinct CDR3 sequences, and around an eighth of these were observed just once. The biggest ten clones account for around 6% of the sample. CDR1 SQVTM and CDR2 ANQGSEA were looked up in the germline V gene. V was cut back by 6 bases and J by 6 bases, leaving a gap of 20 bases between them. The CDR3 covers 15 residues, taking in both the cysteine and the phenylalanine. This entry keeps only the CDR3 DNA: 45 bases, framed from base 1.

This clonotype was recorded many times. This receptor's antigen is unknown. No clone much larger than this one lies a single base away; base qualities are absent. This TCR came from a human donor who donated a stem cell graft to a child with combined immunodeficiency. The V gene is TRBV29-1 and the J gene is TRBJ2-2; a tentative D match to TRBD2 spans 6 bases. Sample: PBMCs from the stem cell graft donor, taken from the stem cell graft. CDR3 reads: CSVGTPGIRAGELFF. The bases are TGCAGCGTCGGGACTCCGGGCATCCGGGCCGGGGAGCTGTTTTTT.